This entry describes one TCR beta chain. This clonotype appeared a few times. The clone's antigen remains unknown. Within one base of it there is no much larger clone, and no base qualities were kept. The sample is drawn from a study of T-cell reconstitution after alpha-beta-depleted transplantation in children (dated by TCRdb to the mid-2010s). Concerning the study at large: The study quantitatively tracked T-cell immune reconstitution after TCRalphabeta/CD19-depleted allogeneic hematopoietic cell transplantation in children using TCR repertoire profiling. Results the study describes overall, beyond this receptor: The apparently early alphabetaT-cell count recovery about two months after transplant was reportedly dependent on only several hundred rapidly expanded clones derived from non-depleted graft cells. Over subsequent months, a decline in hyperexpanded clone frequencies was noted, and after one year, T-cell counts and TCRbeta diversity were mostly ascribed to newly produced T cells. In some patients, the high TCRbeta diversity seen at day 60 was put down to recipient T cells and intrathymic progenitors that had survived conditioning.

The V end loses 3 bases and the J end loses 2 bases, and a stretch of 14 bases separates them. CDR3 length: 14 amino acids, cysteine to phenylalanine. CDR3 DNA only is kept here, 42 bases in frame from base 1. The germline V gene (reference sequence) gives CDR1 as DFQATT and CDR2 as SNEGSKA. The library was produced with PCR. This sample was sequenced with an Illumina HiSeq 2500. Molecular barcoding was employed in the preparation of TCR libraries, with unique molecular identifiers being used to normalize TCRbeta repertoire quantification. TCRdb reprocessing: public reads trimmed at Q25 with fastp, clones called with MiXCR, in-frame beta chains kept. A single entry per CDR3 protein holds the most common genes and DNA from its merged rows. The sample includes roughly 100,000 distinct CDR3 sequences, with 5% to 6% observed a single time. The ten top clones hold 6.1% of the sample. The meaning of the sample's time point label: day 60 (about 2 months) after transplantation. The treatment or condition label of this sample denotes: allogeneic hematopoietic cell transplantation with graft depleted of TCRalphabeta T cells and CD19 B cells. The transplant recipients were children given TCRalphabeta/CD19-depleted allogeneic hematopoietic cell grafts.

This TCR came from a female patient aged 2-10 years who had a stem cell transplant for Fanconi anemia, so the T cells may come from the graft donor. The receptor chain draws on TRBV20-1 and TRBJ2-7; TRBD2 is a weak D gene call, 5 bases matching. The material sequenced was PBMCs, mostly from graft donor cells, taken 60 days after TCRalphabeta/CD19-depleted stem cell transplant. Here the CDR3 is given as CSARSLAIPYEQYF. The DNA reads TGCAGTGCTAGGTCCCTAGCTATCCCCTACGAGCAGTACTTC.